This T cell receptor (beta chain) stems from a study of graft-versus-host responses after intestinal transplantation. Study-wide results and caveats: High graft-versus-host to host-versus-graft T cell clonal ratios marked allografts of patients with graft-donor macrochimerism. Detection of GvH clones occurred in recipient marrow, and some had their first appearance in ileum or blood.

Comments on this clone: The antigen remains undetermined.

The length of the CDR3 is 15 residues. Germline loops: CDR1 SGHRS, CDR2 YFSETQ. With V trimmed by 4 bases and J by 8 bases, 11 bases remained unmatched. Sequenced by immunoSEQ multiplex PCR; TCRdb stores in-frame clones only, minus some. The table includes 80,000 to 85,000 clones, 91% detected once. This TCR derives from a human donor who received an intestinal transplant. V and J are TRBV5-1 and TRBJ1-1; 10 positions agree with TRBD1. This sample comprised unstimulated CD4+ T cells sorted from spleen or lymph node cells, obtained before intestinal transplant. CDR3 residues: CASSEQTGGVVEAFF. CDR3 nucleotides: TGCGCCAGCAGCGAACAGACAGGGGGCGTTGTGGAAGCTTTCTTT.